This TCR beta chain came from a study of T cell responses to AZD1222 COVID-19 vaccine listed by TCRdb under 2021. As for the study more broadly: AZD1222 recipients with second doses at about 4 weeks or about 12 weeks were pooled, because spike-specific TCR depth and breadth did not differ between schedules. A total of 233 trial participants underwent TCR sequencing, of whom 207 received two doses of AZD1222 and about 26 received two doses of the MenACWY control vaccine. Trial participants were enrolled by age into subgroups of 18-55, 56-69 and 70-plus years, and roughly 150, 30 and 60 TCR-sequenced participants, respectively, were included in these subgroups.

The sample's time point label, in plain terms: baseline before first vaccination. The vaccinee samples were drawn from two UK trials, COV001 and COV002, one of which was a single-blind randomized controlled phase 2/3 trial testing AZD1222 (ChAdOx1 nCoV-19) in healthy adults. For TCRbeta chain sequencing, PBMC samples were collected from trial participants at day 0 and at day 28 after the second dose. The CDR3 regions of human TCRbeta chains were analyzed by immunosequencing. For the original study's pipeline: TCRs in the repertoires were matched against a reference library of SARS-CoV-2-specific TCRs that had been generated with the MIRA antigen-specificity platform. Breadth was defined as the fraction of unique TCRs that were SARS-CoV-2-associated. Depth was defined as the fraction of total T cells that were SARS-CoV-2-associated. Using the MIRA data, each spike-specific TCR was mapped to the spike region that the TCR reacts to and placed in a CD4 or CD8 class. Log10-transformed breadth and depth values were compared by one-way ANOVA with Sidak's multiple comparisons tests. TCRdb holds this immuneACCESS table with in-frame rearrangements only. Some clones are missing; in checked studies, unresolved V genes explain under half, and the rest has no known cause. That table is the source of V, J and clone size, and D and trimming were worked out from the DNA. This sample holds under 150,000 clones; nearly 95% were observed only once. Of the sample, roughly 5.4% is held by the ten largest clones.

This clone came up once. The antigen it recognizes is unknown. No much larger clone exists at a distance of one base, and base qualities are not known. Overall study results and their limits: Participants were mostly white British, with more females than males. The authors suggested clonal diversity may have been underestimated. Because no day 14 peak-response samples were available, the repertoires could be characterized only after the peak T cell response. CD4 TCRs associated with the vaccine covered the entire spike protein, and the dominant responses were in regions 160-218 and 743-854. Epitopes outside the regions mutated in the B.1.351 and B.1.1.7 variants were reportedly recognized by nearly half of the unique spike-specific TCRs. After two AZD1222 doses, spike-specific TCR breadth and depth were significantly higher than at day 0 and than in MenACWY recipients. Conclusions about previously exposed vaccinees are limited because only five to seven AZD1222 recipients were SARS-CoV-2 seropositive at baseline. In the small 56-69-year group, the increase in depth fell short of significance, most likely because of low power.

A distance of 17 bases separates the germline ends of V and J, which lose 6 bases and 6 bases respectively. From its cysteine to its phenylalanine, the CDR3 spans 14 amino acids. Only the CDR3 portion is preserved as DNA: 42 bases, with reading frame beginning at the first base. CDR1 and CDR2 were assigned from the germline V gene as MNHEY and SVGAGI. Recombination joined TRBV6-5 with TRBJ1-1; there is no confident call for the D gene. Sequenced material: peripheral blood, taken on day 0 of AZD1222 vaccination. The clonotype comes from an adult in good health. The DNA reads TGTGCCAGCAGGAACCCTCGAGTGAAGTCTGAAGCTTTCTTT. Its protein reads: CASRNPRVKSEAFF.